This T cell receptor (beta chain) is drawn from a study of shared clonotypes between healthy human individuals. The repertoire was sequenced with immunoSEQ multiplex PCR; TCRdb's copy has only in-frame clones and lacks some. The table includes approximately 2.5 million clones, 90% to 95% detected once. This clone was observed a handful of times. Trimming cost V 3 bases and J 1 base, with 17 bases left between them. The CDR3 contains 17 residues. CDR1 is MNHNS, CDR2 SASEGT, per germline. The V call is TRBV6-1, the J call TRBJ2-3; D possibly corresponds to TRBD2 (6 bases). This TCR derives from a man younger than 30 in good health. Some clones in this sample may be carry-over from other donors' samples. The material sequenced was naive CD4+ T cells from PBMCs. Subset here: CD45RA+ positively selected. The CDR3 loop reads CASSEFPGTGGTDTQYF. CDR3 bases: TGTGCCAGCAGTGAGTTTCCCGGGACGGGGGGCACAGATACGCAGTATTTT.